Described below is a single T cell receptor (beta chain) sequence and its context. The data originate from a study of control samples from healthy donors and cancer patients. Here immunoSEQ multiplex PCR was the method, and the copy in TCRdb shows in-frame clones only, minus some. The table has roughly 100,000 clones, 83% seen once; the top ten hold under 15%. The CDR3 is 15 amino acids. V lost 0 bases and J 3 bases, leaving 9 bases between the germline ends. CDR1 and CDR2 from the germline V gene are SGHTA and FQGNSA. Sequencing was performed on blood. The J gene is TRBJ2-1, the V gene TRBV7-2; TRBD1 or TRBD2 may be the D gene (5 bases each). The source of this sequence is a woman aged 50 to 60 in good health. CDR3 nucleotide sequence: TGTGCCAGCAGCTTAGCTGGGGGAGTCTACAATGAGCAGTTCTTC. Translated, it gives CASSLAGGVYNEQFF. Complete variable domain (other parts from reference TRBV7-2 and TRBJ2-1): GAGVSQSPSNKVTEKGKDVELRCDPISGHTALYWYRQSLGQGLEFLIYFQGNSAPDKSGLPSDRFSAERTGGSVSTLTIQRTQQEDSAVYLCASSLAGGVYNEQFFGPGTRLTVL.